The rows below give T cell receptor beta chains drawn from one sample of a study of blood T cell repertoires in COVID-19. Sequencing used immunoSEQ multiplex PCR; TCRdb keeps in-frame clones, though not all of them. This sample has 45,000 to 55,000 clones; 68% occur once, and the top ten carry about 8.1%. Input material: peripheral blood. Receptors were obtained from a woman between 70 and 85 years old with acute or convalescent COVID-19. Both conserved end residues are part of each CDR3. D genes are given only for firm matches. Only part of the rows carry a size: once, few, many, or a class if the clone is expanded.

v_gene	d_gene	j_gene	abundance	CDR3aa	CDR3nt
TRBV28	.	TRBJ2-2	few	CASSLPGTNTGELFF	TGTGCCAGCAGTTTACCAGGGACTAACACCGGGGAGCTGTTTTTT
TRBV6-6	TRBD2	TRBJ2-2	.	CASNPPGLVGAGELFF	TGTGCCAGCAATCCCCCGGGACTAGTAGGTGCCGGGGAGCTGTTTTTT
TRBV2	TRBD1	TRBJ1-4	few	CASSLVVRRDSKTLRLFF	TGTGCCAGCAGTCTGGTTGTGCGGCGGGACAGTAAGACTCTGAGACTGTTTTTT
TRBV24-1	.	TRBJ1-4	few	CATSDLTTGMQPVNEKLFF	TGTGCCACCAGTGATTTGACTACAGGGATGCAGCCGGTTAATGAAAAACTGTTTTTT
TRBV19	.	TRBJ1-2	.	CATTRGANYGYTF	TGTGCCACAACCAGGGGCGCTAACTATGGCTACACCTTC
TRBV6-2/TRBV6-3	TRBD1	TRBJ2-1	.	CASSTRQGLEQFF	TGTGCCAGCAGTACAAGACAGGGTCTTGAGCAGTTCTTC
TRBV7-9	.	TRBJ2-6	once	CASSLEGAGANVLTF	TGTGCCAGCAGCTTAGAAGGGGCAGGGGCCAACGTCCTGACTTTC
TRBV7-2	.	TRBJ2-7	.	CASSLGTGYEQYF	TGTGCCAGCAGCTTAGGTACGGGCTACGAGCAGTACTTC
TRBV30	.	TRBJ1-2	.	CAWSQGEDGYTF	TGTGCCTGGAGTCAAGGGGAGGATGGCTACACCTTC
TRBV10-3	.	TRBJ1-4	.	CAISESGTTDEKLFF	TGTGCCATCAGTGAGTCAGGGACAACTGATGAAAAACTGTTTTTT
TRBV6-5	.	TRBJ1-5	.	CASSSQGNNQPQHF	TGTGCCAGCAGTTCCCAGGGGAACAATCAGCCCCAGCATTTT
TRBV2	TRBD1	TRBJ1-6	few	CASTTGSSYNSPLHF	TGTGCCAGCACGACAGGGAGCTCCTATAATTCACCCCTCCACTTT
TRBV27	TRBD1	TRBJ1-1	.	CASSRTGVVEAFF	TGTGCCAGCAGCCGAACAGGGGTGGTTGAAGCTTTCTTT
TRBV9	.	TRBJ1-4	.	CASSPGMNEKLFF	TGTGCCAGCAGCCCCGGGATGAATGAAAAACTGTTTTTT
TRBV4-1	TRBD1	TRBJ1-2	.	CASSWTGVHGYTF	TGCGCCAGCAGTTGGACAGGGGTTCATGGCTACACCTTC
TRBV18	.	TRBJ2-5	.	CASSLQGNPQETQYF	TGTGCCAGCTCATTACAGGGTAATCCCCAAGAGACCCAGTACTTC
TRBV28	.	TRBJ1-3	.	CASSFYGGQFSGNTIYF	TGTGCCAGCAGTTTCTACGGCGGACAGTTCTCTGGAAACACCATATATTTT
TRBV5-1	TRBD1	TRBJ2-2	once	CASSFTGGGLNEGELFF	TGCGCCAGCAGCTTCACAGGGGGCGGTTTGAACGAGGGGGAGCTGTTTTTT
TRBV7-9	.	TRBJ1-2	few	CASSSRRHRPPNYGYTF	TGTGCCAGCAGCTCGAGGAGACACAGGCCACCAAACTATGGCTACACCTTC
TRBV25-1	.	TRBJ1-2	once	CASSEAGFHYGYTF	TGTGCCAGCAGTGAGGCGGGTTTCCACTATGGCTACACCTTC
TRBV18	.	TRBJ2-1	few	CASSPRGNNYNEQFF	TGTGCCAGCTCACCAAGGGGGAATAACTACAATGAGCAGTTCTTC
TRBV4-2	.	TRBJ2-7	.	CASSLGGAGATYEQYF	TGTGCCAGCAGCCTTGGCGGGGCGGGGGCAACCTACGAGCAGTACTTC
TRBV7-2	.	TRBJ2-5	.	CASSLGQGQTQYF	TGTGCCAGCAGCTTAGGTCAGGGGCAGACCCAGTACTTC
TRBV28	TRBD1	TRBJ1-2	.	CASSQPGQGNYGYTF	TGTGCCAGCAGTCAGCCGGGACAGGGTAACTATGGCTACACCTTC
TRBV28	.	TRBJ1-6	.	CASSLLSGVGSPLHF	TGTGCCAGCAGTTTATTATCCGGGGTTGGTTCACCCCTCCACTTT
TRBV5-5	TRBD1	TRBJ1-2	.	CASSPSPPGGANYGYTF	TGTGCCAGCAGCCCGTCCCCCCCAGGGGGCGCGAACTATGGCTACACCTTC
TRBV1	.	TRBJ1-1	medium-sized	CTSSRLQGIEAFF	TGCACCAGCAGCCGCTTACAGGGGATTGAAGCTTTCTTT
TRBV24-1	TRBD1	TRBJ2-2	.	CATSESGTGNTGELFF	TGTGCCACCAGTGAGTCGGGGACAGGCAACACCGGGGAGCTGTTTTTT
TRBV19	.	TRBJ1-5	many	CASSTRGLLNQPQHF	TGTGCCAGTAGTACTCGGGGACTGTTAAATCAGCCCCAGCATTTT
TRBV11-2	TRBD2	TRBJ2-1	.	CASSWGGESSYNEQFF	TGTGCCAGCAGCTGGGGGGGGGAGTCCTCCTACAATGAGCAGTTCTTC
TRBV18	TRBD1	TRBJ2-7	.	CASSPDGQGEEQYF	TGTGCCAGCTCACCCGACGGACAGGGTGAGGAGCAGTACTTC
TRBV9	.	TRBJ2-5	.	CASSVDFYSQETQYF	TGTGCCAGCAGCGTAGACTTCTATTCCCAAGAGACCCAGTACTTC
TRBV11-1	TRBD2	TRBJ2-1	.	CASGVSGVGQFF	TGTGCCAGCGGGGTTAGCGGGGTGGGGCAGTTCTTC
TRBV4-2	.	TRBJ2-1	.	CASSQEGRGAYNEQFF	TGTGCCAGCAGCCAAGAAGGACGGGGGGCTTACAATGAGCAGTTCTTC
TRBV3-1/TRBV3-2	TRBD2	TRBJ2-1	.	CASGQRDAGEQFF	TGTGCCAGCGGCCAGCGGGATGCGGGGGAGCAGTTCTTC
TRBV5-1	.	TRBJ2-3	.	CASSPQGSPTQYF	TGCGCCAGCAGCCCACAGGGTTCCCCCACGCAGTATTTT
TRBV5-1	.	TRBJ1-2	.	CASSLNAYDGYTF	TGCGCCAGCAGCCTCAACGCGTATGATGGCTACACCTTC
TRBV6-2/TRBV6-3	.	TRBJ1-4	.	CASSTRTENEKLFF	TGTGCCAGCAGTACCCGGACAGAAAATGAAAAACTGTTTTTT
TRBV7-8	TRBD1	TRBJ2-7	.	CASSPPDRGKYEQYF	TGTGCCAGCAGCCCTCCGGACAGGGGTAAATACGAGCAGTACTTC
TRBV29-1	TRBD2	TRBJ2-5	.	CSVKRGETQYF	TGCAGCGTTAAGCGGGGGGAGACCCAGTACTTC
TRBV10-3	.	TRBJ1-1	.	CAISESRFGNTEAFF	TGTGCCATCAGTGAGTCTCGGTTTGGGAACACTGAAGCTTTCTTT
TRBV7-9	TRBD2	TRBJ2-1	.	CASSSTLGSGGSNEQFF	TGTGCCAGCAGCTCTACTCTTGGTAGCGGGGGATCAAATGAGCAGTTCTTC
TRBV2	TRBD2	TRBJ2-7	medium-sized	CASSVLAGTEQYF	TGTGCCAGCAGTGTACTAGCGGGAACCGAGCAGTACTTC
TRBV6-2/TRBV6-3	TRBD2	TRBJ2-1	.	CASSYPRLASDEQFF	TGTGCCAGCAGTTACCCTCGACTAGCGTCTGATGAGCAGTTCTTC
TRBV28	TRBD2	TRBJ2-7	.	CASSGAGGYEQYF	TGTGCCAGCAGTGGGGCGGGGGGATACGAGCAGTACTTC
TRBV15	.	TRBJ2-3	.	CATSRSPTGDTQYF	TGTGCCACCAGCAGATCCCCAACGGGAGATACGCAGTATTTT
TRBV10-2	.	TRBJ1-4	.	CASRSAGELFF	TGCGCCAGCAGGAGTGCCGGGGAACTGTTTTTT
TRBV5-3	TRBD2	TRBJ2-1	.	CARSLNRRGGSYNEQFF	TGTGCCAGAAGCTTGAACCGGCGGGGGGGATCCTACAATGAGCAGTTCTTC
TRBV25-1	TRBD2	TRBJ2-3	.	CASSEGAGVGADTQYF	TGTGCCAGCAGTGAAGGAGCGGGAGTCGGCGCAGATACGCAGTATTTT
TRBV3-1/TRBV3-2	.	TRBJ2-7	few	CASSQEVQGAEQYF	TGTGCCAGCAGCCAAGAGGTACAGGGTGCCGAGCAGTACTTC
TRBV18	.	TRBJ2-3	once	CASSPSGPSTDTQYF	TGTGCCAGCTCCCCCTCAGGGCCGAGCACAGATACGCAGTATTTT
TRBV28	.	TRBJ1-5	once	CASSSPLGAGYSNQPQHF	TGTGCCAGCAGTTCCCCCCTCGGCGCAGGCTATAGCAATCAGCCCCAGCATTTT
TRBV19	TRBD1	TRBJ1-2	once	CASSILGTGVSYTF	TGTGCCAGTAGTATACTGGGGACAGGGGTAAGCTACACCTTC